Listed here are 11 T cell receptor beta chains from one sample, sequenced in a study of T cell responses to AZD1222 COVID-19 vaccine. Sequencing used immunoSEQ multiplex PCR; TCRdb keeps in-frame clones, though not all of them. The profile covers about 150,000 clones, with 85% appearing a single time and about 7.9% taken by the ten largest. This specimen consisted of peripheral blood, obtained 28 days after the second dose of the MenACWY control vaccine. These receptors all come from an adult who received the MenACWY meningococcal vaccine as a control.

The chain combines TRBV2 with TRBJ1-1; TRBD1 aligns across 10 bases. This CDR3 is 11 amino acids long. Germline CDR1 and CDR2: SNHLY and FYNNEI. The J segment lost 10 bases and the V segment lost 5 bases, leaving 1 base of the junction unmatched. This CDR3 reads CASSWDRGAFF. In DNA form, the CDR3 reads TGTGCCAGCAGTTGGGACAGGGGAGCTTTCTTT.

The V call is TRBV14, the J call TRBJ1-1, with 9 bases matching TRBD1. With V trimmed by 1 base and J by 1 base, 4 bases remained unmatched. This CDR3 has 16 amino acids. Per germline, CDR1 SGHDN and CDR2 FVKESK. CDR3 region: CASSQALGQGNTEAFF. The CDR3 DNA sequence: TGTGCCAGCAGCCAAGCCCTGGGACAGGGGAACACTGAAGCTTTCTTT.

The V gene is TRBV2, the J gene TRBJ1-6; a weak D match, TRBD1 (5 bases). V was trimmed by 10 bases and J by 4 bases, leaving 17 bases between them. The germline CDR1 and CDR2 sequences are SNHLY and FYNNEI. The CDR3 is 15 residues long. The CDR3 loop reads CATTDRPSYNSPLHF. Here the CDR3 DNA reads TGTGCCACTACAGACAGACCTTCTTATAATTCACCCCTCCACTTT. The full variable domain, completed using reference TRBV2 and TRBJ1-6, is EPEVTQTPSHQVTQMGQEVILRCVPISNHLYFYWYRQILGQKVEFLVSFYNNEISEKSEIFDDQFSVERPDGSNFTLKIRSTKLEDSAMYFCATTDRPSYNSPLHFGNGTRLTVT.

In its sample, this clone was seen a few times. The rearrangement uses TRBV28 and TRBJ1-4, with D perhaps TRBD1 (6 bases). Trimming shortened V by 8 bases and J by 8 bases, and 18 bases separated the two germline ends. CDR1 MDHEN and CDR2 SYDVKM come from the germline V gene. CDR3 length: 14 amino acids. As DNA, the CDR3 is TGTGCCAGCGGATTCACGAGGGGGAGGGAAAAACTGTTTTTT. Its translation is CASGFTRGREKLFF.

The chain links TRBV28 to TRBJ1-5; possibly TRBD1 for D (5 bases). The V gene's germline CDR1 is MDHEN and CDR2 SYDVKM. The V gene lost 6 bases and the J gene lost 4 bases, with 16 bases spanning the gap. The CDR3 consists of 15 residues. The CDR3 DNA is TGTGCCAGCAGGTGGGGGGGGAATGAAAATCAGCCCCAGCATTTT. Protein sequence: CASRWGGNENQPQHF. Combining the CDR3 with reference TRBV28 and TRBJ1-5 gives the whole variable domain DVKVTQSSRYLVKRTGEKVFLECVQDMDHENMFWYRQDPGLGLRLIYFSYDVKMKEKGDIPEGYSVSREKKERFSLILESASTNQTSMYLCASRWGGNENQPQHFGDGTRLSIL.

The chain carries TRBV29-1 and TRBJ2-1; a weak D match, TRBD2 (6 bases). In germline, CDR1 is SQVTM, CDR2 ANQGSEA. V was pared by 4 bases and J by 5 bases, with 21 bases between. This CDR3 has 16 residues. The CDR3 loop is CSVGNSWRALNNEQFF. As DNA, the CDR3 is TGCAGCGTTGGTAATAGCTGGAGGGCGTTGAACAATGAGCAGTTCTTC.

The chain employs TRBV29-1 and TRBJ1-6; no reliable D call. Germline V CDR1 and CDR2: SQVTM, ANQGSEA. Trimming left V 4 bases short and J 3 bases short, with 10 bases between. The CDR3 runs to 14 residues. The CDR3 loop reads CSVAEEGYNSPLHF. The CDR3 bases are TGCAGCGTTGCGGAGGAAGGCTATAATTCACCCCTCCACTTT.

J is TRBJ1-1 and V is TRBV29-1; no firm D call. CDR1 SQVTM and CDR2 ANQGSEA come from the germline V gene. V shed 7 bases and J shed 0 bases, with 6 bases lying between them. The CDR3 length is 11 residues. Here the CDR3 reads CSGRLNTEAFF. CDR3 in DNA: TGCAGCGGTAGATTGAACACTGAAGCTTTCTTT.

The genes are TRBV10-3 and TRBJ2-6, with D unresolved. The CDR3 is 14 residues long. The V end lost 4 bases, the J end lost 2 bases, and 6 bases lay between the germline ends. Germline loops: CDR1 ENHRY, CDR2 SYGVKD. Written as DNA, the CDR3 is TGTGCCATCAGTGGGGCTGCTGGGGCCAACGTCCTGACTTTC. It encodes CAISGAAGANVLTF.

The chain is built from TRBV11-3 and TRBJ1-3, with 7 bases matching TRBD1. The germline V gene has CDR1 SGHNT and CDR2 YENEEA. J lost 2 bases, V lost 4 bases, and 5 bases had no gene match. The CDR3 sequence is 15 residues long. CDR3 coding DNA: TGTGCCAGCAGCTCCCGACAGGGCCCTGGAAACACCATATATTTT. Amino acids: CASSSRQGPGNTIYF.

The V call is TRBV29-1, the J call TRBJ1-1; D gene ambiguous. CDR3 length: 12 residues. V lost 4 bases and J 1 base, leaving 7 bases between the germline ends. CDR1 and CDR2 (germline): SQVTM, ANQGSEA. CDR3 nucleotide sequence: TGCAGCGTTGGCAGGCAGAACACTGAAGCTTTCTTT. Amino acid sequence: CSVGRQNTEAFF.